The 15 T cell receptor beta chains reported below all come from one sample, sequenced in a study of shared clonotypes between healthy human individuals. Only in-frame clones appear in the TCRdb table, and some are missing; sequencing was by immunoSEQ multiplex PCR. The table records about 700,000 clones, approximately 74% of them present only once. The sequenced sample consisted of memory CD4+ T cells sorted from blood. Stated subset: CD45RA-negative fraction. The receptors shown here come from a woman aged 30 to 39 in good health.

The genes are TRBV11-3 and TRBJ2-2; tentatively, D is TRBD1 (5 bases). The CDR3 totals 14 residues. In germline, CDR1 is SGHNT, CDR2 YENEEA. Trimming pared 1 base from V and 7 bases from J, leaving 10 bases between. DNA of the CDR3: TGTGCCAGCAGCTTAGGGCTACAGGACGGGGAGCTGTTTTTT. This translates into CASSLGLQDGELFF.

The chain employs TRBV20-1 and TRBJ2-2; D is ambiguous. The CDR3 extends over 11 amino acids. The V gene's germline CDR1 is DFQATT and CDR2 SNEGSKA (reference sequence). V was pared by 4 bases and J by 0 bases, with 0 bases between. The CDR3 region has the DNA TGCAGTGCTACGAACACCGGGGAGCTGTTTTTT. Translated: CSATNTGELFF.

The rearrangement uses TRBV19 and TRBJ2-7, with TRBD2 identical over 9 bases. CDR1 is LNHDA, CDR2 SQIVND, per germline (reference sequence). This CDR3 comprises 17 residues. Germline trimming cut 0 bases from V and 4 bases from J; bases unmatched to any gene: 10. This CDR3 is CASSIDRRRTSEYEQYF. The CDR3 nucleotides are TGTGCCAGTAGTATAGATCGGCGAAGGACTAGCGAGTACGAGCAGTACTTC.

This rearrangement joins TRBV25-1 to TRBJ1-1, with 7 bases lining up with TRBD1. This CDR3 has 15 amino acids. Trimming cost V 6 bases and J 3 bases; bases outside gene matches: 10. Germline V gene sequence: CDR1 MGHDK, CDR2 SYGVNS. The CDR3 nucleotides read TGTGCCAGCAGAGGGACAGTCCCGCTCGACACTGAAGCTTTCTTT. Its translation: CASRGTVPLDTEAFF.

There are a few counts of this clone. This chain links TRBV11-2 with TRBJ2-7; TRBD2 might be the D (5 bases). Germline V gene lookup returns CDR1 SGHAT and CDR2 FQNNGV. The CDR3 runs 13 residues. V lost 5 bases to trimming and J lost 3 bases, with 11 bases between them. CDR3 region: CASSQGLDYEQYF. CDR3 in DNA: TGTGCCAGCAGCCAAGGACTGGACTACGAGCAGTACTTC.

This clone was observed a few times. This sequence joins TRBV5-1 and TRBJ2-7, with TRBD1 as a possible D gene (6 bases). The length of the CDR3 is 15 residues. Germline CDR1 reads SGHRS; CDR2 reads YFSETQ. Trimming left V 0 bases short and J 3 bases short, with 13 bases between. In nucleotides, the CDR3 is TGCGCCAGCAGCTTGGAACAGGGACGTAACTACGAGCAGTACTTC. Translating it yields CASSLEQGRNYEQYF.

In its sample, this clone was seen a few times. The CDR3 loop is CASSLEGNTDTQYF. The CDR3 nucleotides read TGTGCCAGCAGCTTGGAAGGGAACACAGATACGCAGTATTTT. The chain carries TRBV5-5 and TRBJ2-3; no firm D call. Germline assignment: CDR1 SGHKS and CDR2 YYEKEE (reference sequence). The CDR3 has 14 amino acids. Trimming took off 0 bases at V and 2 bases at J, with 7 bases between the two ends.

The chain has TRBV1 and TRBJ2-1; no DNA check was done on the table's D call, TRBD2. TRBV1 is given as a pseudogene. The CDR3 covers 21 residues. The CDR3 DNA is TGCACCAGCAGCCAAACCCAGACCGGTGGTAAGGAGCGATACTCCTACAATGAGCAGTTCTTC. Protein sequence: CTSSQTQTGGKERYSYNEQFF.

This clone appeared many times. The chain uses TRBV5-1 and TRBJ2-5; the match to TRBD2 covers 8 bases. The CDR3 runs to 16 residues. Germline V gene sequence: CDR1 SGHRS, CDR2 YFSETQ. V was pared by 0 bases and J by 4 bases, with 8 bases of the junction left unmatched. CDR3 in amino acids: CASSLGLAGSGETQYF. CDR3 bases: TGCGCCAGCAGCTTGGGATTAGCGGGGTCCGGAGAGACCCAGTACTTC.

The rearrangement uses TRBV5-1 and TRBJ1-1; D might be TRBD1 (6 bases). The CDR3 covers 15 residues. Germline V gives CDR1 SGHRS, CDR2 YFSETQ. V lost 0 bases, J lost 9 bases, and 18 bases lay in between. This CDR3 is CASSLAMQGIRQAFF. In DNA, the CDR3 is TGCGCCAGCAGCTTGGCGATGCAGGGGATAAGGCAAGCTTTCTTT. The full variable domain, completed using reference TRBV5-1 and TRBJ1-1, is KAGVTQTPRYLIKTRGQQVTLSCSPISGHRSVSWYQQTPGQGLQFLFEYFSETQRNKGNFPGRFSGRQFSNSRSEMNVSTLELGDSALYLCASSLAMQGIRQAFFGQGTRLTVV.

The table lists this clone with a count of one. The V gene is TRBV6-5, the J gene TRBJ2-3, with D uncertain. Germline V gene data show CDR1 as MNHEY and CDR2 as SVGAGI. The germline V and J ends were trimmed by 6 bases and 4 bases, with 8 bases remaining between them. The CDR3 covers 12 residues. The CDR3 DNA reads as TGTGCCAGCAGCTCCGTCGCAGATACGCAGTATTTT. It is translated as CASSSVADTQYF.

J is TRBJ1-2 and V is TRBV7-9; 7 bases match TRBD1. Germline lookup yields CDR1 SEHNR and CDR2 FQNEAQ (reference sequence). The J segment lost 4 bases and the V segment lost 6 bases, leaving 17 bases of the junction unmatched. This CDR3 has 17 residues. CDR3 sequence (DNA): TGTGCCAGCAGTTATGGGACAGAGGGCCGGGTCTCCTATGGCTACACCTTC. Protein: CASSYGTEGRVSYGYTF.

The rearrangement joins TRBV4-1 to TRBJ2-7, with D perhaps matching TRBD2 (6 bases). The CDR3 is made up of 16 amino acids. V was clipped by 2 bases and J by 0 bases, with 14 bases between them. Looked up from germline, CDR1 is MGHRA and CDR2 is YSYEKL. This CDR3 reads CASSQPSASVSYEQYF. In nucleotides, the CDR3 is TGCGCCAGCAGCCAACCCTCAGCTAGCGTCTCCTACGAGCAGTACTTC.

V is TRBV9 and J is TRBJ2-2; 7 bases align to TRBD2. This CDR3 is 16 amino acids long. CDR1 and CDR2 (germline): SGDLS, YYNGEE. V lost 4 bases to trimming and J lost 0 bases; unmatched junction nucleotides: 6. CDR3 sequence reads: CASSSSSGTNTGELFF. CDR3 sequence (DNA): TGTGCCAGCAGCTCTTCCAGCGGGACGAACACCGGGGAGCTGTTTTTT. Supplemented by reference TRBV9 and TRBJ2-2, the full variable domain reads DSGVTQTPKHLITATGQRVTLRCSPRSGDLSVYWYQQSLDQGLQFLIQYYNGEERAKGNILERFSAQQFPDLHSELNLSSLELGDSALYFCASSSSSGTNTGELFFGEGSRLTVL.

A note on this clone: Other nucleotide sequences from this sample produce the same CDR3. The J gene is TRBJ2-7, the V gene TRBV18; D might be TRBD2 (5 bases). This CDR3 is built from 13 residues. The germline V gene has CDR1 KGHSH and CDR2 LQKENI. Between the trimmed V and J ends, which lost 3 bases and 2 bases, there was a span of 8 bases. This CDR3 reads CASSPGEAYEQYF. The CDR3 DNA reads TGTGCCAGCTCACCGGGAGAAGCCTACGAGCAGTACTTC.